The rows below give T cell receptor beta chains drawn from one sample of a study of T-cell memory formation after mild COVID-19. TCRdb processed the 5' RACE reads anew with MiXCR; each CDR3 protein has one entry. The sample holds fewer than 95,000 distinct CDR3 sequences, roughly 15% seen once. The specimen was PBMCs or a T cell subset sorted from them (not recorded which). The receptor source for this set is a man younger than 35 who had mild COVID-19 (a few samples of this study predate the infection). Cell type and time point are not known. CDR3s include the opening cysteine and the closing phenylalanine or tryptophan. A D gene is named only where the DNA matches it firmly. Some rows mark clone size as missing; the rest say once, few, many or name a class of expanded clone.

TRBJ2-2 TRBD2 TRBV7-7 few CASSPSGGLNTGELFF TGTGCCAGCAGCCCGAGCGGGGGCCTCAACACCGGGGAGCTGTTTTTT
TRBJ2-3 - TRBV12-3/TRBV12-4 few CASGGGDTQYF TGTGCCAGCGGCGGAGGAGATACGCAGTATTTT
TRBJ2-7 TRBD2 TRBV12-3/TRBV12-4 - CASRTSGGNYEQYF TGTGCCAGCAGAACTAGCGGGGGGAACTACGAGCAGTACTTC
TRBJ1-2 TRBD1 TRBV7-9 few CASSPGTAANYGYTF TGTGCCAGCAGTCCTGGGACAGCAGCTAACTATGGCTACACCTTC
TRBJ2-5 - TRBV7-9 - CASSIIGSQETQYF TGTGCCAGCAGCATCATAGGCTCCCAAGAGACCCAGTACTTC
TRBJ2-7 - TRBV6-6 - CASSYSASSEQYF TGTGCCAGCAGTTACTCGGCCAGTTCCGAGCAGTACTTC
TRBJ1-2 TRBD1 TRBV7-9 few CASSLGQNYGYTF TGTGCCAGCAGCTTGGGACAGAACTATGGCTACACCTTC
TRBJ2-3 - TRBV10-2 few CAIRGRDRIFDTQYF TGCGCCATACGAGGGAGGGACAGGATCTTTGATACGCAGTATTTT
TRBJ2-1 - TRBV4-3 - CASSNPGEHNEQFF TGCGCCAGCAGCAACCCCGGGGAACACAATGAGCAGTTCTTC
TRBJ2-7 - TRBV7-9 - CASSFDNYEQYF TGTGCCAGCAGCTTCGACAACTACGAGCAGTACTTC
TRBJ1-2 - TRBV12-3/TRBV12-4 - CASSPAGGMDGYTF TGTGCCAGCAGCCCCGCCGGGGGTATGGATGGCTACACCTTC
TRBJ2-3 TRBD1 TRBV5-1 few CASSSWTGPVDTQYF TGCGCCAGCAGCTCCTGGACAGGTCCGGTAGATACGCAGTATTTT
TRBJ2-4 - TRBV20-1 few CSARDPAKNIQYF TGCAGTGCTAGAGACCCAGCCAAAAACATTCAGTACTTC
TRBJ1-1 - TRBV5-1 - CASSGIGPTLEAFF TGCGCCAGCAGCGGGATAGGACCCACCCTTGAAGCTTTCTTT
TRBJ2-7 - TRBV4-3 - CASSPKGAQREQYF TGCGCCAGCAGCCCAAAAGGGGCGCAGCGGGAGCAGTACTTC
TRBJ2-7 TRBD1 TRBV7-9 - CASSLGQGIEQYF TGTGCCAGCAGCTTGGGACAGGGAATAGAACAGTACTTC
TRBJ2-1 - TRBV9 many CASTPGGRYNEQFF TGTGCCAGCACCCCAGGCGGGCGATACAATGAGCAGTTCTTC
TRBJ2-4 - TRBV4-1 - CASSHPGTAKNIQYF TGCGCCAGCAGCCACCCAGGGACTGCTAAAAACATTCAGTACTTC
TRBJ2-1 TRBD2 TRBV20-1 - CSAEGGGAFDNEQFF TGCAGTGCTGAGGGCGGGGGGGCGTTCGACAATGAGCAGTTCTTC
TRBJ2-1 - TRBV7-6 few CASSPTGLRAYNEQFF TGTGCCAGCAGCCCCACTGGACTTAGAGCCTACAATGAGCAGTTCTTC
TRBJ2-2 TRBD1 TRBV9 - CASSPGGGGELFF TGTGCCAGCAGCCCAGGGGGCGGCGGGGAGCTGTTTTTT
TRBJ2-4 TRBD1 TRBV6-1 few CASSEGQGGYIQYF TGTGCCAGCAGTGAAGGACAGGGCGGATACATTCAGTACTTC
TRBJ1-6 - TRBV2 - CASSEAAPQSSYNSPLHF TGTGCCAGCAGTGAAGCAGCCCCACAGAGCTCCTATAATTCACCCCTCCACTTT
TRBJ2-3 - TRBV11-2 - CASSLEGDTLGSTDTQYF TGTGCCAGCAGCTTAGAGGGCGACACGCTAGGGAGCACAGATACGCAGTATTTT
TRBJ1-6 - TRBV9 - CASSPQAGTGSSPLHF TGTGCCAGCAGCCCCCAGGCCGGTACAGGGAGTTCACCCCTCCACTTT
TRBJ2-2 - TRBV4-1 few CASSPLETTNTGELFF TGCGCCAGCAGCCCACTTGAAACCACGAACACCGGGGAGCTGTTTTTT
TRBJ2-7 - TRBV15 many CATSRDMTLREQYF TGTGCCACCAGCAGAGATATGACGCTTCGCGAGCAGTACTTC
TRBJ2-5 - TRBV11-2 - CASSRGLTKDSLQETQYF TGTGCCAGCAGTCGAGGATTAACAAAGGACAGCCTCCAAGAGACCCAGTACTTC
TRBJ2-2 TRBD2 TRBV13 few CASSSVGRRYNTGELFF TGTGCCAGCAGCTCCGTCGGGAGGCGTTATAACACCGGGGAGCTGTTTTTT
TRBJ1-2 TRBD1 TRBV20-1 many CSARPLTGAANYGYTF TGCAGTGCTAGACCTCTAACAGGGGCAGCTAACTATGGCTACACCTTC
TRBJ2-1 - TRBV6-1 few CASSVNEQFF TGTGCCAGCAGCGTTAATGAGCAGTTCTTC
TRBJ2-3 - TRBV20-1 - CSAESTGTTDTQYF TGCAGTGCGGAGTCGACAGGAACGACAGATACGCAGTATTTT
TRBJ2-6 - TRBV6-2/TRBV6-3 - CASSGTESSGANVLTF TGTGCCAGCAGTGGGACGGAGAGCTCTGGGGCCAACGTCCTGACTTTC
TRBJ1-1 - TRBV5-1 - CASSTPSIGDTEAFF TGCGCCAGCAGCACCCCGTCGATTGGGGACACTGAAGCTTTCTTT
TRBJ2-1 TRBD2 TRBV20-1 many CSATPLAGGPKRYNEQFF TGCAGTGCGACCCCACTAGCGGGGGGGCCAAAGCGGTACAATGAGCAGTTCTTC
TRBJ2-7 - TRBV4-2 once CASGAGGVLTYEQYF TGTGCCAGCGGGGCTGGGGGAGTTTTAACCTACGAGCAGTACTTC
TRBJ2-1 - TRBV15 few CATSRGTISEQFF TGTGCCACCAGCAGAGGAACAATCAGTGAGCAGTTCTTC
TRBJ2-1 - TRBV20-1 few CSARDPENNEQFF TGCAGTGCTAGAGATCCGGAAAACAATGAGCAGTTCTTC
TRBJ2-1 - TRBV9 few CASSPRRGNEQFF TGTGCCAGCAGCCCCCGTAGGGGGAATGAGCAGTTCTTC
TRBJ2-7 - TRBV5-1 - CASSPGTNSYEQYF TGCGCCAGCAGCCCCGGGACAAACTCCTACGAGCAGTACTTC
TRBJ2-1 TRBD1 TRBV7-9 - CASSLELTGGLDEQFF TGTGCCAGCAGCTTAGAGTTGACAGGGGGATTGGATGAGCAGTTCTTC
TRBJ2-5 TRBD1 TRBV7-9 - CASSSLRGREETQYF TGTGCCAGCAGCTCACTCAGGGGGCGCGAAGAGACCCAGTACTTC